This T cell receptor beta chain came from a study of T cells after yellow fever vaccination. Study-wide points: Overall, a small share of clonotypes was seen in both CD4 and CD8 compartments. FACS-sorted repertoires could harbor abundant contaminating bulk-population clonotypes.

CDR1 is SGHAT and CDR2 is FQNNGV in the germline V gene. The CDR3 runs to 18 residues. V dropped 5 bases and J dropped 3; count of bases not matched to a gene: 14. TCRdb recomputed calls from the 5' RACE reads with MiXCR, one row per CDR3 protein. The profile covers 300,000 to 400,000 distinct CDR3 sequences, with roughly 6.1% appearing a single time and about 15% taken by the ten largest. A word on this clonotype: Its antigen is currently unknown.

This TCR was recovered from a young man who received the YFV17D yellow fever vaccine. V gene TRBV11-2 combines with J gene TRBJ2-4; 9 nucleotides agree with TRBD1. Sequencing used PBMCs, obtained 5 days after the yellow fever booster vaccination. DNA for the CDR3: TGTGCCAGCAGCCCCCGACCGGGACAGGGAAAAGTCAAAAACATTCAGTACTTC. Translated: CASSPRPGQGKVKNIQYF. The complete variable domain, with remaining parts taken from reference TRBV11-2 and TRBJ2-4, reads EAGVAQSPRYKIIEKRQSVAFWCNPISGHATLYWYQQILGQGPKLLIQFQNNGVVDDSQLPKDRFSAERLKGVDSTLKIQPAKLEDSAVYLCASSPRPGQGKVKNIQYFGAGTRLSVL.